A selection of T cell receptor beta chains follows, all from one sample in a study of T-cell reconstitution after alpha-beta-depleted transplantation in children. TCRdb independently ran MiXCR on the PCR reads; one entry per CDR3 protein. Of fewer than 550,000 distinct CDR3 sequences in the sample, about an eighth were seen once. The sample here was PBMCs, mostly from graft donor cells, taken 180 days after TCRalphabeta/CD19-depleted stem cell transplant. The receptor set was obtained from a female patient younger than 10 who had a stem cell transplant for aplastic anemia, so the T cells may come from the graft donor. Both conserved end residues are part of each CDR3. A D gene is named only where the DNA matches it firmly. Where a row states a size, it is once, few, many or the class of an expanded clone; other rows omit it.

clone size: many; J gene: TRBJ2-7; V gene: TRBV7-7; D gene: .; CDR3 protein: CASSLGTGYEQYF; CDR3 DNA: TGTGCCAGCAGCTTGGGTACGGGTTACGAGCAGTACTTC
clone size: few; J gene: TRBJ2-3; V gene: TRBV11-2; D gene: TRBD1; CDR3 protein: CASSLVADRGTPRDTQYF; CDR3 DNA: TGTGCCAGCAGCTTAGTTGCCGACAGGGGTACCCCCAGGGATACGCAGTATTTT
clone size: .; J gene: TRBJ2-1; V gene: TRBV9; D gene: .; CDR3 protein: CASSVYLAGQASSYNEQFF; CDR3 DNA: TGTGCCAGCAGCGTATACCTAGCGGGACAGGCGAGCTCCTACAATGAGCAGTTCTTC
clone size: few; J gene: TRBJ2-5; V gene: TRBV12-5; D gene: .; CDR3 protein: CASGYQGQETQYF; CDR3 DNA: TGTGCTAGTGGTTACCAGGGCCAAGAGACCCAGTACTTC
clone size: few; J gene: TRBJ2-1; V gene: TRBV20-1; D gene: .; CDR3 protein: CSAPEWHSSYNEQFF; CDR3 DNA: TGCAGTGCCCCCGAATGGCACTCATCCTACAATGAGCAGTTCTTC
clone size: few; J gene: TRBJ2-1; V gene: TRBV5-1; D gene: .; CDR3 protein: CASSLGQVNEQFF; CDR3 DNA: TGCGCCAGCAGCTTGGGGCAGGTCAATGAGCAGTTCTTC
clone size: .; J gene: TRBJ2-4; V gene: TRBV12-3/TRBV12-4; D gene: .; CDR3 protein: CASSYWLAKNIQYF; CDR3 DNA: TGTGCCAGCAGTTACTGGTTAGCCAAAAACATTCAGTACTTC
clone size: .; J gene: TRBJ2-1; V gene: TRBV7-8; D gene: TRBD2; CDR3 protein: CASSQGAASGRGYNEQFF; CDR3 DNA: TGTGCCAGCAGCCAGGGGGCCGCCAGCGGGAGGGGGTACAATGAGCAGTTCTTC
clone size: few; J gene: TRBJ2-3; V gene: TRBV20-1; D gene: .; CDR3 protein: CSAPDVAGTDTQYF; CDR3 DNA: TGCAGTGCCCCGGACGTCGCGGGCACAGATACGCAGTATTTT
clone size: few; J gene: TRBJ1-2; V gene: TRBV20-1; D gene: .; CDR3 protein: CSGREAPSSYGYTF; CDR3 DNA: TGCAGCGGCCGCGAGGCCCCCTCGAGCTATGGCTACACCTTC
clone size: few; J gene: TRBJ1-1; V gene: TRBV29-1; D gene: .; CDR3 protein: CSVEPGRTEAFF; CDR3 DNA: TGCAGCGTTGAGCCGGGGCGAACTGAAGCTTTCTTT
clone size: few; J gene: TRBJ2-1; V gene: TRBV20-1; D gene: TRBD1; CDR3 protein: CSAPRGQGANEQFF; CDR3 DNA: TGCAGTGCACCCCGGGGACAGGGGGCGAATGAGCAGTTCTTC
clone size: .; J gene: TRBJ1-2; V gene: TRBV27; D gene: .; CDR3 protein: CASSLSLGIGGYTF; CDR3 DNA: TGTGCCAGCAGTTTATCGTTGGGGATAGGTGGCTACACCTTC
clone size: .; J gene: TRBJ1-1; V gene: TRBV4-1; D gene: .; CDR3 protein: CASSHETVNTEAFF; CDR3 DNA: TGCGCCAGCAGCCACGAGACTGTGAACACTGAAGCTTTCTTT
clone size: .; J gene: TRBJ1-1; V gene: TRBV3-1; D gene: TRBD1; CDR3 protein: CASARGQGNTEAFF; CDR3 DNA: TGTGCCAGCGCGCGAGGACAGGGGAACACTGAAGCTTTCTTT
clone size: few; J gene: TRBJ1-5; V gene: TRBV7-2; D gene: TRBD1; CDR3 protein: CATGGWGQPQHF; CDR3 DNA: TGTGCTACAGGGGGTTGGGGTCAGCCCCAGCATTTT
clone size: .; J gene: TRBJ2-4; V gene: TRBV6-1; D gene: TRBD2; CDR3 protein: CASSLRTSGNIQYF; CDR3 DNA: TGTGCCAGCAGTCTAAGGACTAGCGGAAACATTCAGTACTTC